This TCR beta chain was captured by sequencing in a study of T-cell reconstitution after alpha-beta-depleted transplantation in children. Notes on this clonotype: Antigen specificity is unknown.

The authors prepared the TCRbeta library with unique molecular identifiers. Using its own MiXCR run on the PCR reads, TCRdb lists one record per CDR3 protein. The repertoire has tens of thousands of distinct CDR3 sequences, 35% to 55% of them found once; the top ten carry around 98%. The CDR3 has 14 amino acids. Trimming took 3 bases from V and 9 from J, leaving 16 bases between them. In germline, CDR1 is SGHRS, CDR2 YFSETQ. Findings and caveats of the study: The high TCRbeta diversity at day 60 in some patients came from surviving recipient T cells and thymic progenitors. Two months or so post-transplant, alpha-beta T cells reportedly derived from several hundred expanded graft clones. T-cell counts and diversity at one year post-transplant came mainly from newly produced T cells.

The origin of this receptor is a male patient between 5 and 17 years old who had a stem cell transplant for acute lymphoblastic leukemia, so the T cells may come from the graft donor. The sequencing used PBMCs, mostly from graft donor cells, collected 360 days after TCRalphabeta/CD19-depleted stem cell transplant. V and J are TRBV5-1 and TRBJ1-3; D is perhaps TRBD1 (5 bases). DNA of the CDR3: TGCGCCAGCAGCTATCCAACCCCGGGGGGCACCATATATTTT. This codes for CASSYPTPGGTIYF.